One and the same sample provided the 29 T cell receptor beta chains below, sequenced in a study of OX40 agonist ivuxolimab in advanced cancers. Using immunoSEQ multiplex PCR, the repertoire was profiled, and TCRdb retains in-frame clones only, with some absent. The sample records approximately 70,000 clones, roughly 85% being singletons. The sequenced sample was CD4+ or CD8+ T cells sorted from blood, obtained in a trial of the OX40 agonist ivuxolimab. Receptors were obtained from an adult with an advanced solid tumor such as melanoma, head and neck, liver or kidney cancer.

With regard to this clone: Relative to the germline gene, one junction end is altered; a read error may explain this. The rearrangement joins TRBV6-1 to TRBJ1-5, with TRBD1 as a possible D gene (6 bases). Germline values: CDR1 MNHNS, CDR2 SASEGT. The CDR3 length is 11 residues. The chain's CDR3 is CASSEEDSGDF. CDR3 sequence (DNA): TGTGCCAGCAGTGAAGAGGACAGCGGGGATTTT.

The chain uses TRBV6-5 and TRBJ1-3; D is undetermined. CDR3 size: 16 residues. The germline V gene has CDR1 MNHEY and CDR2 SVGAGI. The V and J ends lost 0 bases and 0 bases respectively, with 9 bases between them. The CDR3 spells CASSYSAAASGNTIYF. The CDR3 DNA is TGTGCCAGCAGTTACTCGGCAGCTGCCTCTGGAAACACCATATATTTT.

Concerning this clone: The junction differs from germline at one of its ends, possibly a read error. This chain joins TRBV7-7 and TRBJ2-1; 7 bases match TRBD1. The germline V gene encodes CDR1 SSHAT and CDR2 FNYEAQ (reference sequence). This CDR3 region has 14 residues. The CDR3, as DNA: TGTGCTAGCAGCTTGACAGGGTCCCCTAATGAGCAGTTCTTC. Protein sequence: CASSLTGSPNEQFF.

The rearrangement joins TRBV7-2 to TRBJ1-6, with 7 bases identical to TRBD1. The CDR3 spans 13 residues. Trimming cost V 5 bases and J 10 bases; bases outside gene matches: 5. Looked up from germline, CDR1 is SGHTA and CDR2 is FQGNSA. This chain's CDR3 is CASSPTGFSPLHF. The CDR3 nucleotides are TGTGCCAGCAGCCCGACAGGGTTCTCACCCCTCCACTTT.

This chain links TRBV5-1 with TRBJ1-1, with 8 bases identical to TRBD1. CDR3 size: 13 residues. With 7 bases clipped from V and 3 bases from J, the junction kept 5 bases outside the gene matches. Germline assignment: CDR1 SGHRS and CDR2 YFSETQ. CDR3 protein: CASGPQGDTEAFF. DNA for the CDR3: TGCGCCAGCGGGCCACAGGGGGACACTGAAGCTTTCTTT.

V and J are TRBV5-8 and TRBJ1-5; 9 positions agree with TRBD1. The CDR3 extends over 14 amino acids. Germline-derived CDR1 and CDR2 are SGHTS and YDEGEE. Trimming at V came to 3 bases and at J to 6 bases, leaving 4 bases not matched to a gene. CDR3 in DNA: TGTGCCAGCAGCTCAACAGGGGGCGCTCAGCCCCAGCATTTT. It yields the protein CASSSTGGAQPQHF. Full variable domain (remainder filled in from reference TRBV5-8 and TRBJ1-5): EAGVTQSPTHLIKTRGQQATLRCSPISGHTSVYWYQQALGLGLQFLLWYDEGEERNRGNFPPRFSGRQFPNYSSELNVNALELEDSALYLCASSSTGGAQPQHFGDGTRLSIL.

This clone showed up just once. The chain carries TRBV4-2 and TRBJ2-5, with TRBD2 identical over 7 bases. The J call is doubtful: the DNA matches TRBJ2-7 better. This CDR3 has 15 amino acids. The germline V gene has CDR1 LGHNA and CDR2 YNFKEQ. The CDR3 DNA reads as TGTGCCAGCAGCGTCCAAAGCGGGGTGACGGTCGAGCAGTACTTC. Translating gives CASSVQSGVTVEQYF.

V is TRBV7-9 and J is TRBJ1-3; no clear D gene. CDR1 SEHNR and CDR2 FQNEAQ come from the germline V gene (reference sequence). There are 13 residues in the CDR3. The V end was cut by 2 bases, the J end by 2 bases, with 4 bases between. The CDR3 DNA follows: TGTGCCAGCAGCTTACTTACTGGAAACACCATATATTTT. It encodes CASSLLTGNTIYF.

CDR3 sequence: CASTLLGDTQYF. The CDR3 bases are TGTGCCAGCACCCTTCTGGGGGATACGCAGTATTTT. The rearrangement uses TRBV7-9 and TRBJ2-3; unclear D gene. This CDR3 has 12 amino acids. Germline values: CDR1 SEHNR, CDR2 FQNEAQ (reference sequence). Between the trimmed V and J ends, which lost 7 bases and 6 bases, there was a span of 11 bases.

V and J are TRBV6-5 and TRBJ1-1; tentatively, D is TRBD1 (6 bases). The CDR3 runs to 11 residues. From germline, CDR1 is MNHEY and CDR2 SVGAGI. Trimming took 6 bases from V and 5 from J, leaving 7 bases between them. The CDR3 loop is CASRRGTEAFF. The CDR3 DNA follows: TGTGCCAGCAGAAGGGGGACTGAAGCTTTCTTT.

This clone appeared a few times. V gene TRBV7-9 combines with J gene TRBJ1-5; D gene unclear. CDR3 length: 12 residues. Trimming removed 3 bases at V and 5 bases at J, with 5 bases between. The germline V gene encodes CDR1 SEHNR and CDR2 FQNEAQ (reference sequence). CDR3 protein: CASSFPDQPQHF. The CDR3 nucleotides are TGTGCCAGCAGCTTCCCGGATCAGCCCCAGCATTTT.

The chain couples TRBV6-5 to TRBJ1-4; perhaps TRBD1 as D (5 bases). V was clipped by 5 bases and J by 8 bases, with 15 bases between them. The CDR3 has 14 residues. The germline CDR1 and CDR2 sequences are MNHEY and SVGAGI. CDR3 coding DNA: TGTGCCAGCAGTCCTAAACCTGACAGAGAAAAACTGTTTTTT. Translated: CASSPKPDREKLFF.

The V call is TRBV28, the J call TRBJ1-3, with D uncertain. CDR1 and CDR2 (germline): MDHEN, SYDVKM. Trimming cost V 2 bases and J 0 bases, with 11 bases left between them. The CDR3 is 16 residues long. CDR3 loop: CASSLTSGNSGNTIYF. The CDR3 nucleotides are TGTGCCAGCAGTTTAACTTCAGGAAACTCTGGAAACACCATATATTTT.

The chain has TRBV2 and TRBJ1-5; TRBD1 might be the D (6 bases). The CDR3 spans 13 residues. The V gene lost 6 bases and the J gene lost 3 bases, with 9 bases spanning the gap. Germline V lookup: CDR1 SNHLY, CDR2 FYNNEI. CDR3: CASRWGLNQPQHF. Here the CDR3 DNA reads TGTGCCAGCAGGTGGGGGCTCAATCAGCCCCAGCATTTT.

The V call is TRBV12-5, the J call TRBJ1-1; no clear D gene. CDR1 is LGHNT, CDR2 FRNRAP, per germline. V was pared by 3 bases and J by 0 bases, with 14 bases between. The CDR3 has 16 residues. This CDR3 is CASGFPPWALNTEAFF. The CDR3 region has the DNA TGTGCTAGTGGTTTCCCCCCCTGGGCGCTGAACACTGAAGCTTTCTTT.

V is TRBV5-1 and J is TRBJ1-1; D uncertain. Germline assignment: CDR1 SGHRS and CDR2 YFSETQ. With 0 bases removed from V and 4 bases from J, the gap between germline ends came to 16 bases. The CDR3 is made up of 16 amino acids. CDR3 DNA sequence: TGCGCCAGCAGCTTGGCAGAGCCTCCGGTGGGCACTGAAGCTTTCTTT. The encoded protein is CASSLAEPPVGTEAFF.

The chain joins TRBV5-6 to TRBJ2-7; D uncertain. Per germline, CDR1 SGHDT and CDR2 YYEEEE. The germline V and J ends were trimmed by 6 bases and 2 bases, with 18 bases remaining between them. CDR3 size: 15 residues. The CDR3 reads CASTPAWPDPYEQYF. In DNA form, the CDR3 reads TGTGCCAGCACCCCTGCTTGGCCAGATCCCTACGAGCAGTACTTC.

The J gene is TRBJ2-3, the V gene TRBV28; 10 nucleotides agree with TRBD2. The V and J ends lost 6 bases and 4 bases, in that order; junction bases with no gene match: 16. The CDR3 is made up of 18 amino acids. Germline values: CDR1 MDHEN, CDR2 SYDVKM. CDR3 bases: TGTGCCAGCAGCACGCTTGGTGGAGCGGGGGGGATTCCAGATACGCAGTATTTT. As protein: CASSTLGGAGGIPDTQYF.

The V gene is TRBV5-1, the J gene TRBJ2-2; possible D gene TRBD2, 6 bases. Germline V gives CDR1 SGHRS, CDR2 YFSETQ. V was cut by 3 bases and J by 2 bases, with 20 bases left in between. The CDR3 is 18 amino acids. As DNA, the CDR3 is TGCGCCAGCAGCTACAATCCCTTAGCGGACCCAAACACCGGGGAGCTGTTTTTT. Protein sequence: CASSYNPLADPNTGELFF.

This chain uses TRBV7-9 with TRBJ2-5; the D gene is possibly TRBD1 (6 bases). There are 13 residues in the CDR3. The V gene's germline CDR1 is SEHNR and CDR2 FQNEAQ (reference sequence). V shed 5 bases and J shed 3 bases, with 10 bases lying between them. Here the CDR3 reads CASSVGQKETQYF. CDR3 in DNA: TGTGCCAGCAGCGTGGGACAAAAAGAGACCCAGTACTTC.

V and J are TRBV19 and TRBJ2-7, with unresolved D. This CDR3 is built from 14 residues. Trimming removed 1 base at V and 2 bases at J, with 9 bases between. Germline assignment: CDR1 LNHDA and CDR2 SQIVND (reference sequence). DNA of the CDR3: TGTGCCAGTAGTATAGGACTCGGGCCCTACGAGCAGTACTTC. It translates to CASSIGLGPYEQYF.

The chain recombines TRBV5-8 with TRBJ1-5; D may be TRBD1 (5 bases). V gave up 3 bases and J gave up 6 bases, with 10 bases separating them. This CDR3 has 13 amino acids. Germline lookup yields CDR1 SGHTS and CDR2 YDEGEE. Here the CDR3 reads CASSSQGSQPQHF. The CDR3 region has the DNA TGTGCCAGCAGCTCCCAGGGATCTCAGCCCCAGCATTTT.

This chain connects TRBV10-1 to TRBJ2-5; TRBD1 might be the D (5 bases). Trimming left V 4 bases short and J 2 bases short, with 8 bases between. Germline V gene data show CDR1 as WNHNN and CDR2 as SYGVQD (reference sequence). This CDR3 region has 13 residues. The CDR3 here is CASSVRVQETQYF. The CDR3 coding sequence is TGCGCCAGCAGTGTCAGGGTTCAAGAGACCCAGTACTTC.

The chain joins TRBV18 to TRBJ2-1, with a weak D call TRBD1 (6 bases). The CDR3 runs to 13 residues. Germline V gives CDR1 KGHSH, CDR2 LQKENI. V lost 3 bases and J 7 bases, leaving 10 bases between the germline ends. CDR3 in amino acids: CASSPIDRNEQFF. The CDR3 DNA is TGTGCCAGCTCACCCATAGACAGGAATGAGCAGTTCTTC.

The chain is built from TRBV28 and TRBJ2-5; 11 nucleotides match TRBD1. V gave up 4 bases and J gave up 8 bases; unmatched junction bases: 9. CDR3 length equals 15 residues. Germline CDR1 MDHEN, CDR2 SYDVKM. The CDR3 DNA follows: TGTGCCAGCAGTTCCTACGGGACAGGGGGAGGAACCCAGTACTTC. Translated, it gives CASSSYGTGGGTQYF. Full variable domain (missing parts from reference TRBV28 and TRBJ2-5): DVKVTQSSRYLVKRTGEKVFLECVQDMDHENMFWYRQDPGLGLRLIYFSYDVKMKEKGDIPEGYSVSREKKERFSLILESASTNQTSMYLCASSSYGTGGGTQYFGPGTRLLVL.

The gene calls are TRBV19 and TRBJ1-2; 12 bases are shared with TRBD1. The J segment lost 5 bases and the V segment lost 7 bases, leaving 5 bases of the junction unmatched. CDR1 is LNHDA and CDR2 is SQIVND in the germline V gene (reference sequence). The CDR3 runs to 14 residues. Here the CDR3 reads CASTGTGGEYGYTF. Written as DNA, the CDR3 is TGTGCCAGTACCGGGACAGGGGGCGAATATGGCTACACCTTC.

The DNA of the CDR3 is TGTGCCAGCAGATCCGACAGGGTGTGGACAGATACGCAGTATTTT. This codes for CASRSDRVWTDTQYF. The V call is TRBV6-6, the J call TRBJ2-3; 7 bases line up with TRBD1. This CDR3 comprises 15 residues. Germline V gives CDR1 MNHNY, CDR2 SVGAGI (reference sequence). J was trimmed by 3 bases and V by 6 bases; bases with no gene match: 9.

This rearrangement joins TRBV11-3 to TRBJ1-1, with no clear D. Trimming stripped 5 bases from V and 0 bases from J, with 13 bases between. The CDR3 runs 15 residues. Per germline, CDR1 SGHNT and CDR2 YENEEA. The CDR3: CASSLLVGVNTEAFF. Written as DNA, the CDR3 is TGTGCCAGCAGCCTCCTCGTCGGGGTGAACACTGAAGCTTTCTTT.

CDR3 sequence (DNA): TGTGCCTGGGGGGACTCCGAGGCTTCACCCCTCCACTTT. This codes for CAWGDSEASPLHF. The V and J genes are TRBV30 and TRBJ1-6; D is perhaps TRBD1 (5 bases). The CDR3 extends over 13 amino acids. The V gene lost 5 bases and the J gene lost 9 bases, with 14 bases spanning the gap. Looked up from germline, CDR1 is GTSNPN and CDR2 is SVGIG (reference sequence).